The 17 T cell receptor beta chains given below trace back to one sample, sequenced in a study of T cells in Graves' hyperthyroidism and ophthalmopathy. Using RNA transcripts as the source, TCR beta CDR3 regions were amplified. The HTBI primer set drove a first-round RT-PCR of the TCR CDR3. TCRdb processed the multiplex PCR reads anew with MiXCR; each CDR3 protein has one entry. The sample yields almost 600,000 distinct CDR3 sequences, around 13% seen once. The sequencing sample was made of blood. These receptors were collected from a woman in her twenties or thirties with Graves' hyperthyroidism that later progressed to Graves' ophthalmopathy.

This clonotype was seen many times. V usage is TRBV6-5 and J usage is TRBJ1-4; D gene uncertain. The germline CDR1 and CDR2 sequences are MNHEY and SVGAGI. Trimming pared 0 bases from V and 10 bases from J, leaving 12 bases between. This CDR3 is 14 amino acids long. CDR3 amino acids: CASSYSPGPGKLFF. CDR3 DNA: TGTGCCAGCAGTTACTCGCCGGGTCCTGGAAAACTGTTTTTT.

This clonotype was recorded many times. The V gene is TRBV28, the J gene TRBJ1-2; D unresolved. CDR1 and CDR2 from the germline V gene are MDHEN and SYDVKM. This CDR3 region has 13 residues. Trimming cost V 8 bases and J 4 bases, with 14 bases left between them. CDR3 region: CASGRPRAYGYTF. The DNA of the CDR3 is TGTGCCAGCGGCCGACCGAGGGCCTATGGCTACACCTTC.

Many counts were recorded for this clonotype. The junction does not match germline at one end; this may be a read error. V is TRBV14 and J is TRBJ2-7; D is ambiguous. In germline, CDR1 is SGHDN, CDR2 FVKESK. The CDR3 spans 13 residues. The CDR3 region is CASSQLSSYEQYF. The CDR3, as DNA: TGCGCCAGCAGCCAACTAAGCTCCTACGAGCAGTACTTC.

This clonotype has just a few counts. This sequence may be a read error, since a much larger clone differs from it by one base. This rearrangement joins TRBV18 to TRBJ2-5; no reliable D call. Germline values: CDR1 KGHSH, CDR2 LQKENI. V dropped 0 bases and J dropped 0 bases, with 5 bases sitting between them. This CDR3 is 14 amino acids long. The CDR3 is CASSPPEYQETQYF. DNA of the CDR3: TGTGCCAGCTCACCACCGGAGTACCAAGAGACCCAGTACTTC.

This clonotype was detected a few times. V and J are TRBV20-1 and TRBJ2-1, with D possibly matching TRBD2 (5 bases). The V end was cut by 5 bases, the J end by 9 bases, with 23 bases between. The V gene's germline CDR1 is DFQATT and CDR2 SNEGSKA (reference sequence). CDR3 length equals 15 residues. CDR3 region: CSAPVAGLPESEQFF. The CDR3 nucleotides read TGCAGTGCTCCAGTGGCAGGACTCCCGGAGAGTGAGCAGTTCTTC.

This clonotype was counted many times. V usage is TRBV19 and J usage is TRBJ2-3; TRBD1 might be the D (5 bases). Germline V gene lookup returns CDR1 LNHDA and CDR2 SQIVND (reference sequence). There are 14 residues in the CDR3. The germline V and J ends were trimmed by 5 bases and 2 bases, with 11 bases remaining between them. CDR3 amino acids: CASSVTGVTDTQYF. The CDR3 DNA reads as TGTGCCAGTAGTGTTACAGGAGTCACAGATACGCAGTATTTT.

This clonotype was counted at least ten times. V and J are TRBV3-1 and TRBJ1-2; D is undetermined. The germline V gene has CDR1 LGHDT and CDR2 YNNKEL (reference sequence). V was clipped by 1 base and J by 9 bases, with 9 bases between them. CDR3 length: 12 residues. The CDR3 sequence: CASSQGSSSYTF. Here the CDR3 DNA reads TGTGCCAGCAGCCAAGGATCCTCCAGCTACACCTTC.

A word on this clonotype: A read error may account for a junction end that differs from germline. The V and J genes are TRBV7-2 and TRBJ2-1; D is undetermined. This CDR3 has 13 residues. The germline CDR1 and CDR2 sequences are SGHTA and FQGNSA. DNA of the CDR3: TGTGCCAGCAGCTTTAGCCAGACCAATGGGCAGTTCTTC. It is translated as CASSFSQTNGQFF.

This clonotype was picked up a small number of times. This CDR3 is CASSLSVGSYSYGYTF. CDR3 coding DNA: TGTGCCAGCAGCTTGAGTGTGGGGTCTTACAGCTATGGCTACACCTTC. The chain joins TRBV5-8 to TRBJ1-2, with no clear D. V was trimmed by 1 base and J by 4 bases, leaving 17 bases between them. CDR1 and CDR2 from the germline V gene are SGHTS and YDEGEE. The CDR3 sequence is 16 residues long. The whole variable domain, remainder taken from reference TRBV5-8 and TRBJ1-2, is EAGVTQSPTHLIKTRGQQATLRCSPISGHTSVYWYQQALGLGLQFLLWYDEGEERNRGNFPPRFSGRQFPNYSSELNVNALELEDSALYLCASSLSVGSYSYGYTFGSGTRLTVV.

This clonotype was counted many times. V and J are TRBV4-3 and TRBJ2-1; 12 bases match TRBD2. Germline V gene data show CDR1 as LGHNA and CDR2 as YSLEER. The CDR3 is made up of 15 amino acids. V lost 5 bases, J lost 4 bases, and 3 bases stayed unmatched. CDR3: CASSVGLAGYNEQFF. The CDR3 DNA sequence: TGCGCCAGCAGCGTAGGACTAGCGGGGTACAATGAGCAGTTCTTC.

This clonotype appeared many times. J is TRBJ2-1 and V is TRBV5-1; perhaps TRBD1 as D (5 bases). The CDR3 is 16 residues long. Germline loops: CDR1 SGHRS, CDR2 YFSETQ. V gave up 1 base and J gave up 2 bases, with 13 bases separating them. The CDR3 DNA reads as TGCGCCAGCAGCTTGTACAACGACAGCCCCTACAATGAGCAGTTCTTC. This codes for CASSLYNDSPYNEQFF.

This clonotype was counted a few times. The J gene is TRBJ2-3, the V gene TRBV7-2; TRBD2 matches at 7 bases. The CDR3 contains 16 residues. J gave up 8 bases and V 5 bases, and 16 bases lay outside the gene matches. Germline lookup yields CDR1 SGHTA and CDR2 FQGNSA. The CDR3: CASSERTSSLGGTQYF. The CDR3 DNA is TGTGCCAGCAGCGAACGGACTAGTAGCCTGGGGGGTACGCAGTATTTT. Based on the CDR3 plus reference TRBV7-2 and TRBJ2-3, the full variable domain is GAGVSQSPSNKVTEKGKDVELRCDPISGHTALYWYRQSLGQGLEFLIYFQGNSAPDKSGLPSDRFSAERTGGSVSTLTIQRTQQEDSAVYLCASSERTSSLGGTQYFGPGTRLTVL.

This chain connects TRBV10-3 to TRBJ2-5, with D perhaps matching TRBD2 (6 bases). The germline CDR1 and CDR2 sequences are ENHRY and SYGVKD. V was pared by 6 bases and J by 0 bases, with 17 bases between. The CDR3 is 16 residues long. CDR3 sequence: CAISELLRDYQETQYF. The CDR3 DNA reads TGTGCCATCAGCGAACTCCTCCGGGACTACCAAGAGACCCAGTACTTC.

Notes on this clonotype: The junction shows a germline mismatch at one end, possibly a read error. This rearrangement joins TRBV6-5 to TRBJ2-2; 9 nucleotides match TRBD2. Germline V gives CDR1 MNHEY, CDR2 SVGAGI. The CDR3 covers 15 residues. The chain's CDR3 is CASSYGTSSTGELLF. The CDR3 DNA reads as TGTGCCAGCAGTTACGGGACTAGCAGTACCGGGGAGCTGCTTTTT.

This clonotype has more than one count but fewer than ten. This rearrangement joins TRBV7-6 to TRBJ2-7; D gene unclear. Trimming pared 1 base from V and 0 bases from J, leaving 7 bases between. Per germline, CDR1 SGHVS and CDR2 FNYEAQ. CDR3 length: 14 amino acids. In DNA form, the CDR3 reads TGTGCCAGCAGCTTAGTCGAGGCCTCCTACGAGCAGTACTTC. It codes for CASSLVEASYEQYF. Filled out from reference TRBV7-6 and TRBJ2-7, the complete variable domain reads GAGVSQSPRYKVTKRGQDVALRCDPISGHVSLYWYRQALGQGPEFLTYFNYEAQQDKSGLPNDRFSAERPEGSISTLTIQRTEQRDSAMYRCASSLVEASYEQYFGPGTRLTVT.

This clonotype has just a few counts. The CDR3 region is CATSKGGPNTEAFF. CDR3 DNA: TGTGCCACCAGTAAGGGGGGCCCGAACACTGAAGCTTTCTTT. V and J are TRBV24-1 and TRBJ1-1; TRBD1 might be the D (6 bases). The CDR3 is 14 residues long. V was cut by 6 bases and J by 1 base, with 11 bases left in between. Germline V CDR1 and CDR2: KGHDR, SFDVKD.

This clonotype was seen ten or more times. V is TRBV6-1 and J is TRBJ1-5; D gene uncertain. Trimming took off 6 bases at V and 4 bases at J, with 19 bases between the two ends. Germline V gene lookup returns CDR1 MNHNS and CDR2 SASEGT. The CDR3 totals 16 residues. In nucleotides, the CDR3 is TGTGCCAGCAGCTCTTCAGGATACCCTTCGAATCAGCCCCAGCATTTT. It translates to CASSSSGYPSNQPQHF.